This T cell receptor (beta chain) derives from a study of cytomegalovirus exposure and HLA in healthy donors. This CDR3 is 14 amino acids long. The V and J ends lost 4 bases and 6 bases, in that order; junction bases with no gene match: 8. The germline V gene encodes CDR1 SGHAT and CDR2 FQNNGV. Notes on this clone: What it binds is not known.

The PCR ran on 60 Vbeta and 13 Jbeta primers. Generated by immunoSEQ multiplex PCR, the TCRdb table keeps only in-frame clones and is missing some. The sample totals 50,000 or so clones. Overall study findings and caveats: In a later analysis, a missense DCLRE1C variant was linked to TCR beta V- and J-gene trimming.

The clonotype comes from an older woman in good health and CMV-seropositive. The sample consisted of PBMCs. The rearrangement joins TRBV11-2 to TRBJ1-1; 7 bases fit TRBD1. CDR3 amino acids: CASSSQGGIAEAFF. The CDR3 DNA follows: TGTGCCAGCAGCTCGCAGGGGGGAATTGCTGAAGCTTTCTTT.